The 7 T cell receptor beta chains given below trace back to one sample, sequenced in a study of cytomegalovirus exposure and HLA in healthy donors. Use of 60 Vbeta and 13 Jbeta primers characterized the PCR. Profiled with immunoSEQ multiplex PCR; TCRdb holds only in-frame clones, not every one. The data contain 150,000 to 200,000 clones, around 87% of them seen just once; the ten biggest clones take up around 0.99%. Source material: PBMCs. These receptors were taken from a boy aged 2-15 years in good health and CMV-seronegative.

This chain links TRBV4-1 with TRBJ1-1; no clear D. The V end lost 0 bases, the J end lost 1 base, and 12 bases lay between the germline ends. CDR1 MGHRA and CDR2 YSYEKL come from the germline V gene. The CDR3 length is 16 residues. The CDR3 DNA reads TGCGCCAGCAGCCAAGACAGGCTTTTCGCGAACACTGAAGCTTTCTTT. Translation: CASSQDRLFANTEAFF.

The chain employs TRBV9 and TRBJ2-1, with 13 bases lining up with TRBD2. Germline CDR1 and CDR2: SGDLS and YYNGEE. The V gene end was trimmed by 4 bases and the J gene end by 4 bases; junction bases not matched to a gene: 5. This CDR3 contains 16 residues. DNA for the CDR3: TGTGCCAGCAGCCGGACTAGCGGGGGTACGTACAATGAGCAGTTCTTC. Translation: CASSRTSGGTYNEQFF.

This clone has a single count. The chain uses TRBV25-1 and TRBJ2-5; 11 bases match TRBD2. With 1 base clipped from V and 2 bases from J, the junction kept 3 bases outside the gene matches. Germline V gene sequence: CDR1 MGHDK, CDR2 SYGVNS. The CDR3 consists of 16 residues. CDR3 in DNA: TGTGCCAGCAGTGAATGGGGGACTAGCGGACAAGAGACCCAGTACTTC. It yields the protein CASSEWGTSGQETQYF.

The V and J genes are TRBV6-1 and TRBJ2-7; 8 bases agree with TRBD1. J gave up 4 bases and V 3 bases, and 5 bases lay outside the gene matches. This CDR3 is 14 amino acids long. Germline-derived CDR1 and CDR2 are MNHNS and SASEGT. CDR3 sequence reads: CASSDGTGVYEQYF. The CDR3 bases are TGTGCCAGCAGTGATGGGACAGGAGTTTACGAGCAGTACTTC.

This chain links TRBV7-9 with TRBJ2-7; 7 bases align to TRBD2. CDR3 size: 16 residues. Germline-derived CDR1 and CDR2 are SEHNR and FQNEAQ (reference sequence). With V trimmed by 2 bases and J by 6 bases, 13 bases remained unmatched. The CDR3 DNA sequence: TGTGCCAGCAGCTTATCCCCCTCGCTAGCGGCACCCGAGCAGTACTTC. Its protein product is CASSLSPSLAAPEQYF. Combining the CDR3 with reference TRBV7-9 and TRBJ2-7 gives the whole variable domain DTGVSQNPRHKITKRGQNVTFRCDPISEHNRLYWYRQTLGQGPEFLTYFQNEAQLEKSRLLSDRFSAERPKGSFSTLEIQRTEQGDSAMYLCASSLSPSLAAPEQYFGPGTRLTVT.

This chain joins TRBV27 and TRBJ2-3; 12 bases are shared with TRBD2. Germline CDR1 reads MNHEY; CDR2 reads SMNVEV (reference sequence). The CDR3 consists of 16 residues. J lost 7 bases, V lost 7 bases, and 12 bases had no gene match. The CDR3 DNA is TGTGCCAGCACACGGACTAGCGGGATCGGGGAGAATACGCAGTATTTT. This sequence encodes CASTRTSGIGENTQYF.

The chain combines TRBV7-3 with TRBJ2-3; D remains ambiguous. The CDR3 sequence is 14 residues long. Germline V gives CDR1 SGHTA, CDR2 FQGTGA. V gave up 2 bases and J gave up 0 bases, with 6 bases separating them. CDR3 in DNA: TGTGCCAGCAGCTTAGAGACTAGCACAGATACGCAGTATTTT. The encoded protein is CASSLETSTDTQYF.